The rows below give T cell receptor beta chains drawn from one sample of a study of blood T cell repertoires in COVID-19. Assay: immunoSEQ multiplex PCR; the TCRdb copy retains only in-frame clones and omits some. The table records some 14,000 clones, 80% to 90% of them present only once. The source material was peripheral blood. These receptors came from a man between 45 and 60 years old with active COVID-19. CDR3s include the opening cysteine and the closing phenylalanine or tryptophan. Each record gives: J gene, V gene, D gene, clone size, CDR3 length, CDR3 protein, CDR3 DNA. A D gene is named only where the DNA matches it firmly. Not all rows give a size; the values are once, few, many and, for expanded clones, a class.

TRBJ2-1 TRBV5-1 TRBD2 NA 17 CASSLTSGTSGYNEQFF TGCGCCAGCAGCTTGACCTCAGGGACTAGCGGTTACAATGAGCAGTTCTTC
TRBJ2-1 TRBV13 TRBD2 NA 16 CASSSAGTSVLNEQFF TGTGCCAGCAGCTCAGCCGGGACTAGCGTTTTAAATGAGCAGTTCTTC
TRBJ1-2 TRBV3-1/TRBV3-2 TRBD1 NA 14 CASSLRDRLYGYTF TGTGCCAGCAGCCTCCGGGACAGGCTCTATGGCTACACCTTC
TRBJ2-2 TRBV9 NA NA 15 CASSVGGLSPGELFF TGTGCCAGCAGCGTAGGAGGACTCTCCCCCGGGGAGCTGTTTTTT
TRBJ1-5 TRBV2 TRBD1 NA 15 CASIKDRDSNQPQHF TGTGCCAGCATAAAGGACAGGGATAGCAATCAGCCCCAGCATTTT
TRBJ2-7 TRBV10-2 TRBD2 NA 14 CAAREGRLSYEQYF TGCGCCGCCAGGGAGGGCAGACTTTCCTACGAGCAGTACTTC
TRBJ2-7 TRBV19 TRBD2 once 13 CASRQSGRFEQYF TGTGCCAGTAGACAAAGCGGGAGGTTCGAGCAGTACTTC
TRBJ2-6 TRBV5-1 TRBD1 NA 14 CASRQGIGANVLTF TGCGCCAGCCGACAGGGTATTGGGGCCAACGTCCTGACTTTC
TRBJ1-2 TRBV5-4 NA once 12 CATVSASGGYTF TGTGCCACCGTGAGCGCATCCGGGGGCTACACCTTC
TRBJ2-1 TRBV9 TRBD2 NA 15 CASSVFTSGSHEQFF TGTGCCAGCAGCGTCTTTACTAGCGGGAGCCATGAGCAGTTCTTC
TRBJ1-5 TRBV27 NA NA 14 CASSLGHSNQPQHF TGTGCCAGCAGTTTAGGGCATAGCAATCAGCCCCAGCATTTT